The 30 T cell receptor beta chains presented below share a single source sample, sequenced in a study of shared clonotypes between healthy human individuals. Libraries were prepared by immunoSEQ multiplex PCR; TCRdb keeps only in-frame clonotypes and omits some of them. The table has about 1.5 million clones, approximately 98% seen once; the top ten hold roughly 0.45%. The sequenced material came from naive CD4+ T cells sorted from blood. As to subset: CD45RA+ positively selected. These receptors originate from a man younger than 45 in good health.

This chain uses TRBV7-8 with TRBJ2-1; TRBD2 aligns across 8 bases. Looked up from germline, CDR1 is SGHVS and CDR2 is FQNEAQ. V was pared by 7 bases and J by 8 bases, with 10 bases of the junction left unmatched. The length of the CDR3 is 14 residues. The CDR3: CASTRRGGGYEQFF. CDR3 nucleotides: TGTGCCAGCACCCGCCGGGGGGGTGGGTATGAGCAGTTCTTC.

This rearrangement joins TRBV18 to TRBJ2-1; D uncertain. From germline, CDR1 is KGHSH and CDR2 LQKENI. The ends were cut back, 6 bases at V and 12 bases at J, with 15 bases in the middle. The CDR3 loop spans 12 amino acids. The CDR3 sequence is CASSLNVIGQFF. CDR3 coding DNA: TGTGCCAGCTCCCTAAACGTCATCGGGCAGTTCTTC.

The V call is TRBV7-2, the J call TRBJ2-1, with TRBD1 identical over 9 bases. The V gene's germline CDR1 is SGHTA and CDR2 FQGNSA. The J segment lost 5 bases and the V segment lost 5 bases, leaving 13 bases of the junction unmatched. The CDR3 extends over 17 amino acids. The CDR3 loop is CASSKRTGELGNNEQFF. The CDR3 DNA sequence: TGTGCCAGCAGCAAACGGACAGGGGAGCTTGGGAACAATGAGCAGTTCTTC.

This rearrangement joins TRBV14 to TRBJ2-2; no definite D call. The ends were cut back, 2 bases at V and 3 bases at J, with 7 bases in the middle. CDR1 and CDR2 (germline): SGHDN, FVKESK. This CDR3 is built from 14 residues. CDR3 DNA sequence: TGTGCCAGCAGCCAACGGCTGTACACCGGGGAGCTGTTTTTT. It specifies CASSQRLYTGELFF.

About this clone itself: Additional DNA sequences in this sample encode the identical CDR3. The chain recombines TRBV27 with TRBJ2-7; 7 positions match TRBD1. Looked up from germline, CDR1 is MNHEY and CDR2 is SMNVEV (reference sequence). The trim removed 5 bases at V and 2 bases at J, leaving 6 bases unmatched. CDR3 size: 14 residues. DNA of the CDR3: TGTGCCAGCAGTCTGAGGACAGGCCCCTACGAGCAGTACTTC. Protein sequence: CASSLRTGPYEQYF.

The chain has TRBV5-8 and TRBJ2-3, with TRBD2 matching over 13 bases. With V trimmed by 3 bases and J by 6 bases, 7 bases remained unmatched. In germline, CDR1 is SGHTS, CDR2 YDEGEE. There are 16 residues in the CDR3. CDR3: CASSSWTSGSRDTQYF. CDR3 DNA sequence: TGTGCCAGCAGCTCCTGGACTAGCGGGAGTCGGGATACGCAGTATTTT.

V usage is TRBV5-4 and J usage is TRBJ1-2; 8 bases are a match to TRBD1. Germline-derived CDR1 and CDR2 are SGHNT and YYREEE (reference sequence). V was clipped by 5 bases and J by 6 bases; unmatched bases: 6. The CDR3 contains 13 residues. CDR3 residues: CASSQGANDGYTF. In DNA form, the CDR3 reads TGTGCCAGCAGTCAGGGGGCGAACGATGGCTACACCTTC.

The chain links TRBV27 to TRBJ1-1; 8 bases map to TRBD1. CDR3 size: 17 residues. Germline V lookup: CDR1 MNHEY, CDR2 SMNVEV (reference sequence). V was clipped by 5 bases and J by 0 bases; unmatched bases: 11. CDR3 DNA: TGTGCCAGCAGTAGGTCACAGGGGGTTGAGTTGAACACTGAAGCTTTCTTT. This translates into CASSRSQGVELNTEAFF.

A remark on this clone: Other DNA sequences within the sample encode an identical CDR3. The V call is TRBV5-1, the J call TRBJ2-1, with 7 nucleotides matching TRBD2. This CDR3 contains 13 residues. J gave up 5 bases and V 3 bases, and 2 bases lay outside the gene matches. The germline V gene encodes CDR1 SGHRS and CDR2 YFSETQ. CDR3 DNA sequence: TGCGCCAGCAGCTCTCTAGCGGACAATGAGCAGTTCTTC. Translated: CASSSLADNEQFF.

The V gene is TRBV11-2, the J gene TRBJ2-2; 7 bases agree with TRBD2. V lost 4 bases and J lost 5; bases outside the gene matches: 4. Per the germline V gene, CDR1 is SGHAT and CDR2 is FQNNGV. CDR3 length: 14 amino acids. The CDR3 nucleotides read TGTGCCAGCAGCTCTCCGGGGGGAACCGGGGAGCTGTTTTTT. It is translated as CASSSPGGTGELFF.

V is TRBV5-6 and J is TRBJ2-2; no definite D call. The CDR3 spans 12 residues. With 4 bases removed from V and 3 bases from J, the gap between germline ends came to 4 bases. Germline V lookup: CDR1 SGHDT, CDR2 YYEEEE. DNA for the CDR3: TGTGCCAGCAGCGATTACACCGGGGAGCTGTTTTTT. Translation gives CASSDYTGELFF.

Written as DNA, the CDR3 is TGTGCCAGCTCACCCTCCCCTAGCGGGAGAGGGGGGGATACGCAGTATTTT. It codes for CASSPSPSGRGGDTQYF. The V and J genes are TRBV18 and TRBJ2-3, with 10 bases fitting TRBD2. The CDR3 is 17 residues long. CDR1 and CDR2 (germline): KGHSH, LQKENI. V gave up 3 bases and J gave up 6 bases; unmatched junction bases: 12.

In its sample, this clone was seen a few times. The chain recombines TRBV27 with TRBJ1-1, with TRBD1 matching over 10 bases. The CDR3 spans 15 residues. With 5 bases clipped from V and 5 bases from J, the junction kept 8 bases outside the gene matches. Germline CDR1 reads MNHEY; CDR2 reads SMNVEV (reference sequence). CDR3 DNA: TGTGCCAGCAGTCAAGGGGGACAGGGGAGAACTGAAGCTTTCTTT. This translates into CASSQGGQGRTEAFF.

The rearrangement joins TRBV9 to TRBJ1-1, with 12 bases matching TRBD1. Unmatched junction bases numbered 5, after V lost 5 bases and J lost 0 bases. Germline V gene lookup returns CDR1 SGDLS and CDR2 YYNGEE. This CDR3 has 16 amino acids. The CDR3 protein is CASSSGTGGMNTEAFF. The CDR3 nucleotides read TGTGCCAGCAGTTCCGGGACAGGGGGCATGAACACTGAAGCTTTCTTT.

This chain links TRBV5-4 with TRBJ1-2; D ambiguous. V shed 7 bases and J shed 4 bases, with 14 bases lying between them. This CDR3 spans 13 amino acids. Germline CDR1 reads SGHNT; CDR2 reads YYREEE (reference sequence). The CDR3 reads CASGNDYFYGYTF. DNA for the CDR3: TGTGCCAGCGGTAATGATTACTTCTATGGCTACACCTTC.

This chain joins TRBV18 and TRBJ2-7; no clear D gene. Trimming removed 0 bases at V and 7 bases at J, with 19 bases between. Germline CDR1 reads KGHSH; CDR2 reads LQKENI. This CDR3 contains 16 residues. CDR3 region: CASSPPLSSLAHEQYF. CDR3 in DNA: TGTGCCAGCTCACCACCGTTGTCTAGTTTAGCTCATGAGCAGTACTTC.

The rearrangement links TRBV18 to TRBJ2-5; no definite D call. The CDR3 is made up of 12 amino acids. Germline V gives CDR1 KGHSH, CDR2 LQKENI. V was shortened by 5 bases and J by 0 bases, with 4 bases between the two germline ends. CDR3 protein: CASSAYQETQYF. In DNA form, the CDR3 reads TGTGCCAGCTCAGCGTACCAAGAGACCCAGTACTTC.

As regards this clone: The sample carries other DNA sequences with the same CDR3. The genes are TRBV18 and TRBJ1-2; possible D gene TRBD1, 6 bases. Trimming removed 3 bases at V and 3 bases at J, with 14 bases between. The germline gives CDR1 KGHSH, CDR2 LQKENI. This CDR3 comprises 15 residues. DNA for the CDR3: TGTGCCAGCTCACCGACCGGGACACCATACTATGGCTACACCTTC. As protein: CASSPTGTPYYGYTF.

The genes are TRBV2 and TRBJ1-5; 8 nucleotides align to TRBD1. The V gene end was trimmed by 8 bases and the J gene end by 10 bases; junction bases not matched to a gene: 1. The germline V gene encodes CDR1 SNHLY and CDR2 FYNNEI. The CDR3 spans 10 residues. CDR3 DNA sequence: TGTGCCAGCGGGACAGGCCCCCAGCATTTT. Protein sequence: CASGTGPQHF.

V usage is TRBV5-1 and J usage is TRBJ2-7; possibly TRBD2 for D (5 bases). V gave up 3 bases and J gave up 2 bases, with 24 bases separating them. The CDR3 extends over 18 amino acids. CDR1 and CDR2 (germline): SGHRS, YFSETQ. The DNA for the CDR3 is TGCGCCAGCAGCTCGCGGGCGCCTTTGGAGACAAAGACCTACGAGCAGTACTTC. Residues: CASSSRAPLETKTYEQYF.

The chain employs TRBV9 and TRBJ1-5, with TRBD1 matching over 7 bases. Germline V lookup: CDR1 SGDLS, CDR2 YYNGEE. Trimming removed 0 bases from V and 0 bases from J; junction bases left unmatched: 3. This CDR3 contains 16 residues. In nucleotides, the CDR3 is TGTGCCAGCAGCGTAGGGGCAGGGGGTAGCAATCAGCCCCAGCATTTT. Translating it yields CASSVGAGGSNQPQHF.

The CDR3, as DNA: TGTGCCAGCACCGATACAGGATGGAAAGAGACCCAGTACTTC. Its protein product is CASTDTGWKETQYF. The V gene is TRBV6-6, the J gene TRBJ2-5; weak D call: TRBD1 (5 bases). The V end lost 7 bases, the J end lost 3 bases, and 15 bases lay between the germline ends. Germline CDR1 MNHNY, CDR2 SVGAGI (reference sequence). The CDR3 has 14 residues.

V and J are TRBV18 and TRBJ1-4; no definite D call. The CDR3 loop spans 18 amino acids. The germline V gene has CDR1 KGHSH and CDR2 LQKENI. Trimming cost V 3 bases and J 0 bases, with 17 bases left between them. CDR3 coding DNA: TGTGCCAGCTCACCGAGAAGCCCTACTGTTGCAACTAATGAAAAACTGTTTTTT. It translates to CASSPRSPTVATNEKLFF.

V gene TRBV10-2 combines with J gene TRBJ2-7; 14 bases line up with TRBD2. Germline CDR1 reads WSHSY; CDR2 reads SAAADI. The trim removed 7 bases at V and 6 bases at J, leaving 8 bases unmatched. CDR3 length: 15 amino acids. The CDR3 nucleotides read TGCGCCAGCACCGGGACTAGCGGGAGACCGGGCGAGCAGTACTTC. As protein: CASTGTSGRPGEQYF.

J is TRBJ2-1 and V is TRBV5-1, with 11 bases that match TRBD2. Germline values: CDR1 SGHRS, CDR2 YFSETQ. The CDR3 runs to 15 residues. V shed 3 bases and J 12 bases; nucleotides not matched to a gene: 11. In DNA form, the CDR3 reads TGCGCCAGCAGCTCAATAGCGGGAGGGATTGACGCGCAGTTCTTC. This codes for CASSSIAGGIDAQFF.

V and J are TRBV6-4 and TRBJ1-2; D may be TRBD1 (5 bases). V gave up 4 bases and J gave up 6 bases, with 18 bases separating them. The CDR3 consists of 15 residues. Germline loops: CDR1 MRHNA, CDR2 SNTAGT. CDR3 region: CASSVSGSNTDGYTF. The CDR3 nucleotides read TGTGCCAGCAGTGTCTCAGGGTCAAACACGGATGGCTACACCTTC.

The chain recombines TRBV6-5 with TRBJ2-7, with D perhaps matching TRBD1 or TRBD2 (5 bases each). V was clipped by 6 bases and J by 7 bases, with 13 bases between them. The CDR3 totals 12 residues. Germline loops: CDR1 MNHEY, CDR2 SVGAGI. This CDR3 is CASRNIREEQYF. The DNA for the CDR3 is TGTGCCAGCAGAAACATCAGGGAGGAGCAGTACTTC.

The rearrangement links TRBV11-2 to TRBJ2-7; D might be TRBD1 (6 bases). The V gene lost 4 bases and the J gene lost 0 bases, with 19 bases spanning the gap. Germline CDR1 reads SGHAT; CDR2 reads FQNNGV. CDR3 length: 17 amino acids. The CDR3 region is CASSSHRVRRASYEQYF. The CDR3, as DNA: TGTGCCAGCAGCTCCCACAGGGTGCGGCGGGCCTCCTACGAGCAGTACTTC. Drawing the rest from reference TRBV11-2 and TRBJ2-7, the complete variable domain is EAGVAQSPRYKIIEKRQSVAFWCNPISGHATLYWYQQILGQGPKLLIQFQNNGVVDDSQLPKDRFSAERLKGVDSTLKIQPAKLEDSAVYLCASSSHRVRRASYEQYFGPGTRLTVT.

The V and J genes are TRBV2 and TRBJ2-2; D is perhaps TRBD2 (6 bases). V was cut by 1 base and J by 8 bases, with 29 bases left in between. The CDR3 extends over 20 amino acids. Germline assignment: CDR1 SNHLY and CDR2 FYNNEI. The CDR3 here is CASSEESLSLWGLGKGELFF. Here the CDR3 DNA reads TGTGCCAGCAGTGAAGAGTCGCTATCTCTCTGGGGACTGGGGAAAGGGGAGCTGTTTTTT.

Worth noting for this clone: Other DNA sequences within the sample encode an identical CDR3. V usage is TRBV5-1 and J usage is TRBJ2-1; the D gene is possibly TRBD2 (6 bases). The germline CDR1 and CDR2 sequences are SGHRS and YFSETQ. The CDR3 totals 16 residues. The germline V and J ends were trimmed by 3 bases and 0 bases, with 13 bases remaining between them. In nucleotides, the CDR3 is TGCGCCAGCAGCTACCAAACGACTAGCTCCTACAATGAGCAGTTCTTC. This gives the protein CASSYQTTSSYNEQFF.